The present T cell receptor (beta chain) was sequenced within a study of blood T cell repertoires in COVID-19. In the study overall: Whether acute or convalescent, the COVID-19 samples came from the United States, Italy and Spain.

In the original processing: By means of reference gene primer amplification, nucleated cell counts were estimated. Some clones are missing from TCRdb's copy, which holds only in-frame ones; the method was immunoSEQ multiplex PCR. The V and J calls and the clone size are those of that table, but D and trimming were determined from the DNA. In the table there are about 190,000 clones, roughly 83% of which are singletons. Between the trimmed V and J ends, which lost 3 bases and 11 bases, there was a span of 24 bases. The CDR3 extends over 16 amino acids. Germline values: CDR1 LGHDT, CDR2 YNNKEL (reference sequence). Ages ranged from about 18 to 100 years, with residence in about 23 US areas. Recovery meant two consecutive negative NP/OP PCR tests, professional clearance, or resolved symptoms.

V usage is TRBV3-1 (or the pseudogene TRBV3-2) and J usage is TRBJ2-3; D perhaps matches TRBD2 (7 bases). The sequence was obtained from a woman aged 25 to 39 who had recovered from COVID-19. Input material: PBMCs or T cells enriched from blood (not recorded which). For the CDR3, the DNA is TGTGCCAGCAGCCATAGAGGACTAGGGGGAAAGTTGGGGCAGTATTTT. Translation gives CASSHRGLGGKLGQYF.